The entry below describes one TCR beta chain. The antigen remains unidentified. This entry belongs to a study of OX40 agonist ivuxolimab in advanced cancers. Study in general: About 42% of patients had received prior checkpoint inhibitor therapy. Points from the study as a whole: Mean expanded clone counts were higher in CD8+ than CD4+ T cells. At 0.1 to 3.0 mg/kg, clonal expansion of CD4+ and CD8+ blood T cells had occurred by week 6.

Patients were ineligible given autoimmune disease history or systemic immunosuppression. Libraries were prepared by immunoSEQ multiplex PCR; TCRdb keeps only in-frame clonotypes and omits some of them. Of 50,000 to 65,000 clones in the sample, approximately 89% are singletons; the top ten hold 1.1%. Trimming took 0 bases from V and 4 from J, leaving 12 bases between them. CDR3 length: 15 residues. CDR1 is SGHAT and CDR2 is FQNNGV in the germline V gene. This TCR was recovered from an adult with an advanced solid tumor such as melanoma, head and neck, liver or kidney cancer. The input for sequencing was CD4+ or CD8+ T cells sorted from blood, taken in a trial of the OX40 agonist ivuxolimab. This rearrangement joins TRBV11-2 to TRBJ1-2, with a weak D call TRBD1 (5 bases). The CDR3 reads CASSLDAQVPYGYTF. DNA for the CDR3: TGTGCCAGCAGCTTAGATGCACAGGTCCCCTATGGCTACACCTTC.